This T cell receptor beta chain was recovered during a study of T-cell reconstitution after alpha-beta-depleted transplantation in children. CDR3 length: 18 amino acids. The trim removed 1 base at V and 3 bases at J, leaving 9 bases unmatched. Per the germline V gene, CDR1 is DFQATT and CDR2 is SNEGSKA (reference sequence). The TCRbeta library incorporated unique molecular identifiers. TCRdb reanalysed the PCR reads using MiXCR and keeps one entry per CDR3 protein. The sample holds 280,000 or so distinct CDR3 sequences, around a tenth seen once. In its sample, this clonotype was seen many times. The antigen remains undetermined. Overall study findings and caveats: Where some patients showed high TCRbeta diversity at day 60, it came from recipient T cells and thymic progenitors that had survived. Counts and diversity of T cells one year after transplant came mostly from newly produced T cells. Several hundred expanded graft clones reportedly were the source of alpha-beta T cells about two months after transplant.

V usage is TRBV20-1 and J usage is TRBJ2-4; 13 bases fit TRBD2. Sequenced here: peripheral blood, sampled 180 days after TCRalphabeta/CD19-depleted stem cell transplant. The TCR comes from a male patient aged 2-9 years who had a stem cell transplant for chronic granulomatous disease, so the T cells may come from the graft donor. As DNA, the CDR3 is TGCAGTGCTAGAGGGTCACTAGCGGGAGGGAACGGCAAAAACATTCAGTACTTC. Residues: CSARGSLAGGNGKNIQYF.